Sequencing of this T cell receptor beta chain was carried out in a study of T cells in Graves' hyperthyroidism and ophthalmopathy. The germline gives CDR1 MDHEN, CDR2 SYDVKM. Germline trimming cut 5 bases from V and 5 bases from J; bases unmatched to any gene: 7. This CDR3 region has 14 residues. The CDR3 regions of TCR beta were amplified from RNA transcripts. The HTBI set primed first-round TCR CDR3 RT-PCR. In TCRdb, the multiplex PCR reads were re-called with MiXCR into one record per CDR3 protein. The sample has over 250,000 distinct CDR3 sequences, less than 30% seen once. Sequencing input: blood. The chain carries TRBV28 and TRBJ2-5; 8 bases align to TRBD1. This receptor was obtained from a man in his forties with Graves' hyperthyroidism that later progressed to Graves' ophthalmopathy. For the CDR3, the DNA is TGTGCCAGCAGTACAGGGGGTGAGGGGGAGACCCAGTACTTC. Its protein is CASSTGGEGETQYF.